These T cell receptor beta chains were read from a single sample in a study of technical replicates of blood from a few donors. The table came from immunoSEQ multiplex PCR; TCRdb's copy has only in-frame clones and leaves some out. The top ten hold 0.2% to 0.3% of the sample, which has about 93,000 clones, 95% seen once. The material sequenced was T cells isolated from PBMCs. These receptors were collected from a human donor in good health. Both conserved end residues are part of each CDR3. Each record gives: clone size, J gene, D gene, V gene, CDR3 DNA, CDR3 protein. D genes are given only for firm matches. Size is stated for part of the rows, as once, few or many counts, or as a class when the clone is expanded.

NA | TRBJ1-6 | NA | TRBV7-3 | TGTGCCAGCAGCTTAGGGGCGGAGGGTTCACCCCTCCACTTT | CASSLGAEGSPLHF
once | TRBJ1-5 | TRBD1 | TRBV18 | TGTGCCAGCTCACCACGAGACAGGGGCAATCAGCCCCAGCATTTT | CASSPRDRGNQPQHF
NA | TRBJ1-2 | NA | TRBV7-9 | TGTGCCAGCAGCCCCCCGGGGGGAGGTGGCTACACCTTC | CASSPPGGGGYTF
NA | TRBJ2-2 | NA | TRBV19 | TGTGCCAGTCGAGGGATAGCCGGGGAGCTGTTTTTT | CASRGIAGELFF
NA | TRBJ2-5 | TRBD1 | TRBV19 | TGTGCCAGTAGGCAAACAGGGGCGCTGCAAGAGACCCAGTACTTC | CASRQTGALQETQYF
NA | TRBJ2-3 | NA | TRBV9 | TGTGCCAGCAGCCCAGGACAGTTGAAGGGCACGGATACGCCGTATTTT | CASSPGQLKGTDTPYF
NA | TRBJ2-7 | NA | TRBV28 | TGTGCCAGCAGGCCCCTAGCAGGAGGCCCCTACGAGCAGTACTTC | CASRPLAGGPYEQYF
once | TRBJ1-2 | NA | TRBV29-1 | TGCAGCGTTGAAGATCTACCGGGCTACACCTTC | CSVEDLPGYTF
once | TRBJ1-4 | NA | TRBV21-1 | TGTGCCAGCAGCAAATGGCCCAGGGCAGGTCTAGGAAAACTGTTTTTT | CASSKWPRAGLGKLFF
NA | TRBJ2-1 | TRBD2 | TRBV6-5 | TGTGCCAGCAGGGGACTAGCGGAAGGATACAATGAGCAGTTCTTC | CASRGLAEGYNEQFF
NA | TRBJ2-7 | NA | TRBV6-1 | TGTGCCAGCAGTGCTGGGGGGTTCGGCTACGAGCAGTACTTC | CASSAGGFGYEQYF
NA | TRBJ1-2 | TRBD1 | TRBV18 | TGTGCCAGCTCACCGCTAAGACAGGGATCGACTGGCCGGCACTATGGCTACACCTTC | CASSPLRQGSTGRHYGYTF
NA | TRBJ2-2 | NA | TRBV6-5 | TGTGCCAGCAGTTATTTTCAGGGTACCGGGGAGCTGTTTTTT | CASSYFQGTGELFF
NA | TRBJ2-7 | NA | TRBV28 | TGTGCCAGCAGGTCCCCCGCCTACGAGCAGTACTTC | CASRSPAYEQYF
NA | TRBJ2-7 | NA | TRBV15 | TGTGCCACCAGCAGGCGTAGGGACTTTCCCTACGAGCAGTACTTC | CATSRRRDFPYEQYF
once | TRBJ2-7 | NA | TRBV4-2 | TGTGCCAGCAGCCAATCCCCAGCGGAGGCCCCCTACGAGCAGTACTTC | CASSQSPAEAPYEQYF
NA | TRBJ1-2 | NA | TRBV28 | TGTGCCAGCAGTCGCGACAGGTATGGCTACACCTTC | CASSRDRYGYTF
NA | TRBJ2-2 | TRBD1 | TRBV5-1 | TGCGCCAGCAGCTTACAGGGGGCGAACACCGGGGAGCTGTTTTTT | CASSLQGANTGELFF
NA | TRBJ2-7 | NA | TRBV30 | TGTGCCTGGAGTCGAATAGCCTCCTACGAGCAGTACTTC | CAWSRIASYEQYF
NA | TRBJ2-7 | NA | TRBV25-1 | TGTGCCAGCAGCACACGACAGGCCTCCTACGAGCAGTACTTC | CASSTRQASYEQYF
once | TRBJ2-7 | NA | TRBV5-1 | TGCGCCAGCAGCCCAGCGTTATCCTACGAGCAGTACTTC | CASSPALSYEQYF
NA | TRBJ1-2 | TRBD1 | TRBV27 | TGTGCCAGCAGTACGGGACAGGGAAACTATGGCTACACCTTC | CASSTGQGNYGYTF